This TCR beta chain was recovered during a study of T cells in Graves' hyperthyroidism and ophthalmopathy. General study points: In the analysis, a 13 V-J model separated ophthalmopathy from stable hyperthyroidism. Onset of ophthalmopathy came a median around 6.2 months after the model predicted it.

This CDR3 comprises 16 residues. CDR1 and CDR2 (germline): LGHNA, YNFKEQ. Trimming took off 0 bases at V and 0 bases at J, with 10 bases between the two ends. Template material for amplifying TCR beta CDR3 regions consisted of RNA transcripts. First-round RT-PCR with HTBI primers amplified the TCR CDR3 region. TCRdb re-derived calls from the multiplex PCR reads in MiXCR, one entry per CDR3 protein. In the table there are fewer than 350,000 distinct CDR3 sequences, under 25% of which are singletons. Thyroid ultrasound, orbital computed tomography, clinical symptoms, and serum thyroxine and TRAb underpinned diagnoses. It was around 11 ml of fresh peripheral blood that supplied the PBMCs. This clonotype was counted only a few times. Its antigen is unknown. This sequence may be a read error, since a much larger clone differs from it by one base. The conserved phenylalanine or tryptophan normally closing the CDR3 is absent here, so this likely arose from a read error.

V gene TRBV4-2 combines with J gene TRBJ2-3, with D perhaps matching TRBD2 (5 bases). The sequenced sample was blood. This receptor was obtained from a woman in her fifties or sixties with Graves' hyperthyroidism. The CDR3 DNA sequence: TGTGCCAGCAGCCAAGAATCTAGCAGAAGCACAGATACGCAGTATCTT. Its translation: CASSQESSRSTDTQYL.